This T cell receptor (beta chain) originates from a study of patients and donors after allogeneic stem cell transplantation. The V gene lost 5 bases and the J gene lost 4 bases, with 5 bases spanning the gap. The CDR3 is made up of 11 amino acids. Per germline, CDR1 LGHDT and CDR2 YNNKEL (reference sequence). TCRdb fed the RT-PCR reads into MiXCR, producing one record per CDR3 protein. The sample carries about a million distinct CDR3 sequences, roughly 18% recorded once. The specimen sequenced was blood, either unsorted or a sorted T cell fraction (not recorded which). The V and J genes are TRBV3-1 and TRBJ1-2; D gene uncertain. The sequence derives from a human donor who was either an allogeneic HSCT recipient or a stem cell or donor lymphocyte infusion donor (not recorded which). It is not recorded whose cells these are; they may come from a transplant donor. The CDR3 DNA reads as TGTGCCAGCAGCGCAATCTATGGCTACACCTTC. Protein sequence: CASSAIYGYTF.